This TCR beta chain was identified in a study of shared clonotypes between healthy human individuals. Authors' analysis steps: Filtering of immunoSEQ junctional sequences could not match full-length read filtering. The table came from immunoSEQ multiplex PCR; TCRdb's copy has only in-frame clones and leaves some out. That table gives V, J and clone size, and the DNA gave D and trimming. Among 1 million to 1.2 million clones listed, roughly 77% were seen once. The germline V gene encodes CDR1 SGDLS and CDR2 YYNGEE. This CDR3 has 17 residues. Trimming stripped 2 bases from V and 6 bases from J, with 20 bases between. Caucasian adults living in Nashville, Tennessee, provided all samples. Researchers partitioned CD4+ cells into CD45RA+ naive and CD45RA-negative memory subsets.

The sample was memory CD4+ T cells from PBMCs. Noted subset: CD45RA-negative fraction. J is TRBJ2-2 and V is TRBV9; D assignment may be TRBD1 or TRBD2 (5 bases each). The receptor's source is a man younger than 30 in good health. Some clones in this sample may be carry-over from other donors' samples. The CDR3 sequence: CASSVQSGAPSAGELFF. In DNA form, the CDR3 reads TGTGCCAGCAGCGTTCAGTCCGGGGCCCCCTCGGCCGGGGAGCTGTTTTTT.